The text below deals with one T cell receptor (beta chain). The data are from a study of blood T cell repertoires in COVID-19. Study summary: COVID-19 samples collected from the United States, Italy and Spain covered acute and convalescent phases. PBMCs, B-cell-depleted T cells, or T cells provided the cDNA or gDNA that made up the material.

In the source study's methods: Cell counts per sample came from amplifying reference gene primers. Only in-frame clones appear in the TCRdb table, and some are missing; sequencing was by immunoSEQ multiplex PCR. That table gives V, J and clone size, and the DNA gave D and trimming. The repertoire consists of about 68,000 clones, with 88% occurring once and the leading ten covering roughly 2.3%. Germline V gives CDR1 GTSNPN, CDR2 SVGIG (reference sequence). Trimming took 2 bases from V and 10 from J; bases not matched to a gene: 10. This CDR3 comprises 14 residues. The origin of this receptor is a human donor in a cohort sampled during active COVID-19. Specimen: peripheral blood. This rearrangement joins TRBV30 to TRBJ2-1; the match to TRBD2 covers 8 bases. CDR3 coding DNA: TGTGCCTGGAGTATCGGGCGGGGGGACCTCGAGCAGTTCTTC. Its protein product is CAWSIGRGDLEQFF.